Presented here are 10 T cell receptor beta chains from one specimen sequenced in a study of shared clonotypes between healthy human individuals (dated by TCRdb to 2019 to 2021). Receptor libraries were prepared by the immunoSEQ multiplex PCR assay. The source is immuneACCESS, and TCRdb retained only in-frame sequences with V and J called. Part of the clones is not carried over; for the studies checked, unresolved V genes explain less than half of this, and the remainder is unexplained. This sample has millions of clones in its table, and roughly 95% of those were observed once. The ten largest clones take up around 0.13% of the sample. Sequenced input: naive CD4+ T cells sorted from blood. Per the publication, the cell subset or site label means: CD45RA+ positively selected. All receptors come from a man aged 18 to 35 in good health.

A remark on this clone: Other DNA sequences of this sample code for an identical CDR3. J is TRBJ1-3 and V is TRBV30; D uncertain. The CDR3 covers 13 residues. Germline V gives CDR1 GTSNPN, CDR2 SVGIG (reference sequence). Trimming stripped 0 bases from V and 0 bases from J, with 3 bases between. DNA of the CDR3: TGTGCCTGGAGTGTAGTCTCTGGAAACACCATATATTTT. Translated, it gives CAWSVVSGNTIYF.

Note on this clone: The sample holds other DNA sequences that translate to the same CDR3. The chain employs TRBV11-3 and TRBJ1-3, with D unresolved. CDR3 length: 13 residues. Trimming cost V 1 base and J 2 bases, with 3 bases left between them. Germline CDR1 is SGHNT and CDR2 is YENEEA. CDR3 region: CASSLGPGNTIYF. CDR3 in DNA: TGTGCCAGCAGCTTAGGGCCTGGAAACACCATATATTTT.

V is TRBV2 and J is TRBJ2-5; D is unclear. This CDR3 has 13 amino acids. CDR1 and CDR2 (germline): SNHLY, FYNNEI. Trimming shortened V by 2 bases and J by 2 bases, and 6 bases separated the two germline ends. CDR3 sequence: CASSEWVQETQYF. As DNA, the CDR3 is TGTGCCAGCAGTGAATGGGTACAAGAGACCCAGTACTTC.

The chain has TRBV30 and TRBJ2-3; D gene ambiguous. The CDR3 totals 12 residues. The germline V gene has CDR1 GTSNPN and CDR2 SVGIG (reference sequence). V lost 0 bases and J 2 bases, leaving 3 bases between the germline ends. Here the CDR3 DNA reads TGTGCCTGGAGTGTGCCCACAGATACGCAGTATTTT. Amino acid sequence: CAWSVPTDTQYF. Based on the CDR3 plus reference TRBV30 and TRBJ2-3, the full variable domain is SQTIHQWPATLVQPVGSPLSLECTVEGTSNPNLYWYRQAAGRGLQLLFYSVGIGQISSEVPQNLSASRPQDRQFILSSKKLLLSDSGFYLCAWSVPTDTQYFGPGTRLTVL.

The CDR3 reads CAWSVPGEYGYTF. The CDR3 DNA follows: TGTGCCTGGAGTGTACCAGGGGAGTATGGCTACACCTTC. The chain employs TRBV30 and TRBJ1-2; weak D call: TRBD1 (6 bases). CDR3 length equals 13 residues. The V gene's germline CDR1 is GTSNPN and CDR2 SVGIG (reference sequence). V lost 0 bases and J 5 bases, leaving 10 bases between the germline ends. The full variable domain, in which reference TRBV30 and TRBJ1-2 provide the parts outside the CDR3, is SQTIHQWPATLVQPVGSPLSLECTVEGTSNPNLYWYRQAAGRGLQLLFYSVGIGQISSEVPQNLSASRPQDRQFILSSKKLLLSDSGFYLCAWSVPGEYGYTFGSGTRLTVV.

The chain joins TRBV9 to TRBJ1-4; D not resolved. The CDR3 totals 15 residues. The V and J ends lost 3 bases and 0 bases respectively, with 9 bases between them. Looked up from germline, CDR1 is SGDLS and CDR2 is YYNGEE. The CDR3 DNA reads as TGTGCCAGCAGCGCCCGTGGCTCAACTAATGAAAAACTGTTTTTT. The encoded protein is CASSARGSTNEKLFF.

Notes on this clone: Additional DNA sequences in this sample encode the identical CDR3. The chain recombines TRBV5-1 with TRBJ2-1; 12 bases are shared with TRBD2. V shed 6 bases and J 6 bases; nucleotides not matched to a gene: 1. The length of the CDR3 is 13 residues. Germline V gives CDR1 SGHRS, CDR2 YFSETQ. The CDR3 loop reads CASKTSGGNEQFF. As DNA, the CDR3 is TGCGCCAGCAAGACTAGCGGGGGCAATGAGCAGTTCTTC.

The V gene is TRBV9, the J gene TRBJ2-3; TRBD2 agrees at 12 bases. The V segment lost 2 bases and the J segment 5 bases; nucleotides outside the gene matches: 6. The CDR3 contains 16 residues. Per germline, CDR1 SGDLS and CDR2 YYNGEE. CDR3 nucleotides: TGTGCCAGCAGCGTCCGACTAGCGGGAGTAGGAGATACGCAGTATTTT. Its protein product is CASSVRLAGVGDTQYF.

This CDR3 reads CAWSGGTAYNSPLHF. The CDR3 DNA is TGTGCCTGGAGTGGCGGGACCGCGTATAATTCACCCCTCCACTTT. The chain recombines TRBV30 with TRBJ1-6; the D gene is possibly TRBD1 (5 bases). Trimming cost V 1 base and J 4 bases, with 11 bases left between them. The germline V gene encodes CDR1 GTSNPN and CDR2 SVGIG (reference sequence). The CDR3 length is 15 residues.

This chain joins TRBV6-4 and TRBJ2-2; 7 bases align to TRBD2. This CDR3 has 15 amino acids. Germline V gene lookup returns CDR1 MRHNA and CDR2 SNTAGT. The trim removed 4 bases at V and 5 bases at J, leaving 7 bases unmatched. The CDR3 here is CASSGGGSKTGELFF. Here the CDR3 DNA reads TGTGCCAGCAGTGGTGGCGGGAGTAAAACCGGGGAGCTGTTTTTT.